A selection of T cell receptor beta chains follows, all from one sample in a study of breast tumors, draining lymph nodes, adjacent tissues. One entry per CDR3 protein, called by TCRdb with MiXCR from the multiplex PCR reads. Of around 130,000 distinct CDR3 sequences in the sample, 32% were seen once. Sequencing was done on a sample of axillary lymph node tissue. The source is a female donor with breast cancer. Some clones in this sample may be carry-over from other donors' samples. Each CDR3 is given with its conserved first and last residue. The D gene is left open where the match is weak. The size entry is marked missing in some rows and otherwise reads once, few, many or a size class.

clone_size | d_call | j_call | v_call | cdr3_aa | cdr3_nt
many | - | TRBJ2-3 | TRBV20-1 | CSASFNTDTQYF | TGCAGTGCCTCCTTCAACACAGATACGCAGTATTTT
- | TRBD1 | TRBJ1-3 | TRBV3-1 | CASSQEGGQGSGNTIYF | TGTGCCAGCAGCCAAGAAGGGGGACAGGGGTCCGGAAACACCATATATTTT
many | - | TRBJ1-5 | TRBV20-1 | CSATLGSGNQPQHF | TGCAGTGCGACTCTGGGGTCGGGCAATCAGCCCCAGCATTTT
once | - | TRBJ1-4 | TRBV19 | CASSPYLPGTSEKLFF | TGTGCCAGTAGTCCCTACCTACCGGGGACTTCTGAAAAACTGTTTTTT
many | TRBD1 | TRBJ1-4 | TRBV18 | CASSNLRPGQGLQQLFF | TGTGCCAGCTCAAATCTGCGACCGGGACAGGGTTTGCAGCAACTGTTTTTT
once | TRBD1 | TRBJ1-6 | TRBV19 | CASSIEGQGDYNSPLHF | TGTGCCAGTAGTATCGAGGGACAGGGGGACTATAATTCACCCCTCCACTTT
many | - | TRBJ2-2 | TRBV5-1 | CASSLTGQKQNTGELFF | TGCGCCAGCAGCTTGACCGGACAGAAACAAAACACCGGGGAGCTGTTTTTT
many | TRBD2 | TRBJ2-3 | TRBV14 | CASSQVRTSLGVDTQYF | TGTGCCAGCAGCCAAGTTCGGACTAGTCTCGGAGTAGATACGCAGTATTTT
many | - | TRBJ1-6 | TRBV20-1 | CSGRGEPRLDSPLHF | TGCAGTGGGAGGGGGGAGCCGCGTTTGGATTCACCCCTCCACTTT
- | - | TRBJ1-5 | TRBV6-1 | CASTPGPAMYSNQPQHF | TGTGCCAGCACCCCCGGGCCAGCAATGTATAGCAATCAGCCCCAGCATTTT
many | - | TRBJ1-4 | TRBV11-2 | CASSPPAGGSNEKLFF | TGTGCCAGCAGCCCACCTGCGGGAGGTAGTAATGAAAAACTGTTTTTT
many | TRBD1 | TRBJ2-1 | TRBV4-1 | CASSQEKRQGNMNEQFF | TGCGCCAGCAGCCAAGAGAAGAGACAGGGGAATATGAATGAGCAGTTCTTC
few | TRBD1 | TRBJ1-1 | TRBV6-4 | CASSDRDRAKAFF | TGTGCCAGCAGTGACCGGGACAGGGCCAAGGCTTTCTTT
- | TRBD1 | TRBJ2-1 | TRBV2 | CASSDSMTGQVWQFF | TGTGCCAGCAGTGACTCGATGACCGGACAGGTTTGGCAGTTCTTC
- | TRBD1 | TRBJ1-2 | TRBV19 | CASSIRQGGYTF | TGTGCCAGTAGTATTCGACAGGGTGGCTACACCTTC
many | - | TRBJ2-3 | TRBV14 | CASSPRDGTSTDTQYF | TGTGCCAGCAGCCCTCGGGACGGCACTAGCACAGATACGCAGTATTTT
- | TRBD1 | TRBJ2-7 | TRBV5-5 | CASSSPTGGGEQYF | TGCGCCAGCAGCTCGCCGACAGGGGGAGGCGAGCAGTACTTC
- | - | TRBJ1-4 | TRBV28 | CASSFVGLGATNEKLFF | TGTGCCAGCAGTTTTGTAGGGCTCGGGGCAACTAATGAAAAACTGTTTTTT
many | - | TRBJ1-5 | TRBV2 | CASLKIKDQPQHF | TGTGCCAGCTTGAAAATCAAGGATCAGCCCCAGCATTTT
many | - | TRBJ2-1 | TRBV6-1 | CASRGLSVSYNEQFF | TGTGCCAGCAGAGGACTGTCCGTCTCCTACAATGAGCAGTTCTTC
many | - | TRBJ1-5 | TRBV6-2/TRBV6-3 | CASRQGFGNQPQHF | TGTGCCAGCAGGCAGGGGTTTGGCAATCAGCCCCAGCATTTT
many | TRBD1 | TRBJ2-7 | TRBV5-1 | CASSFDRGPYEQYF | TGCGCCAGCAGCTTCGACAGGGGCCCTTACGAGCAGTACTTC
many | TRBD2 | TRBJ2-1 | TRBV11-3 | CASSPSGTYNEQFF | TGTGCCAGCAGCCCTAGCGGGACCTACAATGAGCAGTTCTTC
many | TRBD2 | TRBJ2-2 | TRBV7-6 | CASSLKRGANTGELFF | TGTGCCAGCAGCTTAAAGCGGGGAGCAAACACCGGGGAGCTGTTTTTT
many | - | TRBJ2-2 | TRBV5-1 | CASSPGSGELFF | TGCGCCAGCAGCCCGGGGAGCGGGGAGCTGTTTTTT
many | - | TRBJ2-7 | TRBV28 | CASSPWSSGYEQYF | TGTGCCAGCAGTCCTTGGAGTAGCGGTTACGAGCAGTACTTC
- | - | TRBJ1-1 | TRBV6-5 | CASSYPQGTEAFF | TGTGCCAGCAGTTACCCTCAGGGGACTGAAGCTTTCTTT
- | TRBD1 | TRBJ2-7 | TRBV3-1 | CASSQETGGSEQYF | TGTGCCAGCAGCCAAGAAACAGGGGGATCCGAGCAGTACTTC
- | - | TRBJ2-5 | TRBV6-4 | CASRRSTWYRDETQYF | TGTGCCAGCCGGCGATCCACCTGGTACAGGGATGAGACCCAGTACTTC
many | - | TRBJ2-7 | TRBV27 | CASARIAGAPYEQYF | TGTGCCAGCGCTCGTATTGCGGGGGCCCCCTACGAGCAGTACTTC
once | - | TRBJ2-6 | TRBV7-2 | CASSSVPAGANVLTF | TGTGCCAGCAGTTCGGTTCCGGCTGGGGCCAACGTCCTGACTTTC
many | TRBD1 | TRBJ1-2 | TRBV20-1 | CSAGGGDRGGYTF | TGCAGTGCTGGGGGGGGGGACAGGGGTGGCTACACCTTC
many | - | TRBJ2-7 | TRBV7-2 | CASSLRGGQASYEQYF | TGTGCCAGCAGCCTCCGTGGGGGGCAAGCCTCCTACGAGCAGTACTTC
- | - | TRBJ1-2 | TRBV25-1 | CASSEVRGYGYTF | TGTGCCAGCAGTGAAGTTCGGGGGTATGGCTACACCTTC
few | - | TRBJ2-7 | TRBV7-2 | CASSLNLQDREGLPSYEQYF | TGTGCCAGCAGCTTAAATCTCCAGGACAGAGAAGGACTACCTTCCTACGAGCAGTACTTC
many | - | TRBJ2-6 | TRBV20-1 | CSARGSGANVLTF | TGCAGTGCTAGAGGCTCTGGGGCCAACGTCCTGACTTTC
many | - | TRBJ1-5 | TRBV30 | CAWSVRLGNQPQHF | TGTGCCTGGAGTGTACGGCTGGGCAATCAGCCCCAGCATTTT
many | - | TRBJ2-5 | TRBV7-2 | CASNFQQYQETQYF | TGTGCCAGCAACTTTCAACAGTACCAAGAGACCCAGTACTTC
- | - | TRBJ1-3 | TRBV18 | CASSPQDSTGNTIYF | TGTGCCAGCTCACCACAGGACAGCACTGGAAACACCATATATTTT
many | - | TRBJ2-1 | TRBV30 | CAWRGTSIYNEQFF | TGTGCCTGGAGAGGGACGTCTATCTACAATGAGCAGTTCTTC
many | TRBD1 | TRBJ2-2 | TRBV5-1 | CASSLRGPDTGELFF | TGCGCCAGCAGCTTAAGGGGGCCCGACACCGGGGAGCTGTTTTTT
many | - | TRBJ1-4 | TRBV25-1 | CASTKGTNEKLFF | TGTGCCAGCACAAAGGGAACTAATGAAAAACTGTTTTTT
many | - | TRBJ2-7 | TRBV11-2 | CASSLGADTSYEQYF | TGTGCCAGCAGCTTAGGGGCCGATACCTCCTACGAGCAGTACTTC
- | TRBD2 | TRBJ2-3 | TRBV5-1 | CASSVVAGQYNEQYF | TGCGCCAGCAGCGTAGTAGCGGGGCAATACAATGAGCAGTATTTT
many | TRBD1 | TRBJ2-7 | TRBV4-1 | CASSSPGQGFYEQYF | TGCGCCAGCAGTTCCCCGGGACAGGGCTTTTACGAGCAGTACTTC
- | TRBD2 | TRBJ2-3 | TRBV12-3/TRBV12-4 | CASSLLAGGPTDTQYF | TGTGCCAGCAGTTTGCTAGCGGGGGGGCCAACAGATACGCAGTATTTT